A single sample is the source of the 18 T cell receptor beta chains below, sequenced in a study of cytomegalovirus exposure and HLA in healthy donors. 60 Vbeta and 13 Jbeta primers were used in PCR. Data came from immunoSEQ multiplex PCR; TCRdb stores just in-frame clones and leaves some out. The sample records roughly 180,000 clones, 80% being singletons. The sample comprised PBMCs. These receptor sequences come from a man younger than 45 in good health and CMV-seropositive.

Comments on this clone: At one of its ends the junction is not consistent with the germline gene, which may arise from a read error. J is TRBJ2-7 and V is TRBV7-9; 12 bases match TRBD2. CDR3 length: 15 amino acids. CDR1 is SEHNR and CDR2 is FQNEAQ in the germline V gene (reference sequence). The DNA for the CDR3 is TGTTCCAGCAGCTCCACTAGCGGGAGGCCCAACGAGCAGTACTTC. This encodes CSSSSTSGRPNEQYF.

This clone turned up a few times. This sequence joins TRBV7-9 and TRBJ2-1; 11 positions agree with TRBD1. V lost 4 bases, J lost 7 bases, and 3 bases stayed unmatched. This CDR3 contains 14 residues. CDR1 is SEHNR, CDR2 FQNEAQ, per germline (reference sequence). Here the CDR3 DNA reads TGTGCCAGCAGCTCCGGGACAGGGGGGAATGAGCAGTTCTTC. It specifies CASSSGTGGNEQFF.

V and J are TRBV6-6 and TRBJ2-2, with 10 bases matching TRBD1. Per the germline V gene, CDR1 is MNHNY and CDR2 is SVGAGI (reference sequence). J lost 6 bases, V lost 11 bases, and 12 bases had no gene match. The CDR3 contains 15 residues. Written as DNA, the CDR3 is TGTGCCGGATACCGGGACAGGGGTTTCTCCGGGGAGCTGTTTTTT. This encodes CAGYRDRGFSGELFF.

The rearrangement uses TRBV6-5 and TRBJ1-2, with TRBD1 as a possible D gene (6 bases). Germline CDR1 MNHEY, CDR2 SVGAGI. The V gene lost 6 bases and the J gene lost 4 bases, with 15 bases spanning the gap. The CDR3 consists of 14 residues. The CDR3 spells CASRRVRGSYGYTF. CDR3 bases: TGTGCCAGCAGAAGGGTCAGGGGATCCTATGGCTACACCTTC.

V and J are TRBV4-1 and TRBJ2-5; D not certain. V was pared by 6 bases and J by 2 bases, with 10 bases between. The CDR3 has 13 amino acids. CDR1 is MGHRA, CDR2 YSYEKL, per germline. This CDR3 reads CASSRVRQETQYF. The CDR3 nucleotides are TGCGCCAGCAGTCGAGTTCGACAAGAGACCCAGTACTTC.

This chain joins TRBV5-1 and TRBJ1-1; TRBD1 is a possible D gene (6 bases). In germline, CDR1 is SGHRS, CDR2 YFSETQ. The CDR3 runs to 15 residues. The V end was cut by 5 bases, the J end by 0 bases, with 14 bases between. CDR3 bases: TGCGCCAGCAGGTCTCAGGGGCGGGTGAACACTGAAGCTTTCTTT. Translation: CASRSQGRVNTEAFF.

The chain employs TRBV7-3 and TRBJ1-1; unclear D gene. CDR3 length: 15 amino acids. V lost 0 bases to trimming and J lost 3 bases, with 11 bases between them. Germline V gene lookup returns CDR1 SGHTA and CDR2 FQGTGA. CDR3 nucleotide sequence: TGTGCCAGCAGCTTAACATTGGTCACAGACACTGAAGCTTTCTTT. Its protein product is CASSLTLVTDTEAFF.

This chain links TRBV19 with TRBJ2-7, with TRBD2 matching over 10 bases. Germline trimming cut 5 bases from V and 5 bases from J; bases unmatched to any gene: 6. Looked up from germline, CDR1 is LNHDA and CDR2 is SQIVND (reference sequence). The CDR3 runs 14 residues. Here the CDR3 DNA reads TGTGCCAGTAGTCCAGGGACTAGCGACGACGAGCAGTACTTC. This encodes CASSPGTSDDEQYF. Full variable domain (rest looked up from reference TRBV19 and TRBJ2-7): DGGITQSPKYLFRKEGQNVTLSCEQNLNHDAMYWYRQDPGQGLRLIYYSQIVNDFQKGDIAEGYSVSREKKESFPLTVTSAQKNPTAFYLCASSPGTSDDEQYFGPGTRLTVT.

DNA of the CDR3: TGTGCCACTTCAGCACAGGGGGCCTTCACCTACAATGAGCAGTTCTTC. This gives the protein CATSAQGAFTYNEQFF. The genes are TRBV28 and TRBJ2-1; 9 bases are shared with TRBD1. J lost 2 bases, V lost 10 bases, and 12 bases had no gene match. In germline, CDR1 is MDHEN, CDR2 SYDVKM. This CDR3 spans 16 amino acids.

J is TRBJ2-7 and V is TRBV5-1; D may be TRBD2 (5 bases). Germline CDR1 is SGHRS and CDR2 is YFSETQ. The CDR3 totals 14 residues. The V and J ends lost 4 bases and 6 bases respectively, with 17 bases between them. CDR3 nucleotide sequence: TGCGCCAGCAGCATGGGAGTACCTCTTGCCGAGCAGTACTTC. This encodes CASSMGVPLAEQYF. Full variable domain (missing parts from reference TRBV5-1 and TRBJ2-7): KAGVTQTPRYLIKTRGQQVTLSCSPISGHRSVSWYQQTPGQGLQFLFEYFSETQRNKGNFPGRFSGRQFSNSRSEMNVSTLELGDSALYLCASSMGVPLAEQYFGPGTRLTVT.

This clone rates as medium-sized. The CDR3, as DNA: TGTGCCAGCAGGGACGAGACAGGGCCTCAGCCCCAGCATTTT. The encoded protein is CASRDETGPQPQHF. V usage is TRBV2 and J usage is TRBJ1-5; 7 nucleotides agree with TRBD1. This CDR3 spans 14 amino acids. V shed 6 bases, J shed 6 bases, and the junction held 8 bases outside the gene matches. CDR1 is SNHLY and CDR2 is FYNNEI in the germline V gene.

This clone was detected once. The rearrangement uses TRBV5-5 and TRBJ1-2; 8 bases are shared with TRBD1. Germline CDR1 reads SGHKS; CDR2 reads YYEKEE (reference sequence). The CDR3 runs to 15 residues. Trimming removed 5 bases from V and 0 bases from J; junction bases left unmatched: 6. Here the CDR3 reads CASRPWDRPNYGYTF. The DNA for the CDR3 is TGTGCCAGCAGACCTTGGGACAGGCCTAACTATGGCTACACCTTC.

The CDR3 spells CASRLGRSDTEAFF. Here the CDR3 DNA reads TGTGCCAGCAGACTCGGTCGGTCGGACACTGAAGCTTTCTTT. V usage is TRBV2 and J usage is TRBJ1-1; D uncertain. Trimming shortened V by 6 bases and J by 3 bases, and 14 bases separated the two germline ends. The CDR3 spans 14 residues. CDR1 is SNHLY and CDR2 is FYNNEI in the germline V gene.

The CDR3 DNA reads TGTGCCAGCAGCTTGGCCGGTTGGAGGACGAACACCGGGGAGCTGTTTTTT. This sequence encodes CASSLAGWRTNTGELFF. The chain has TRBV5-6 and TRBJ2-2; possibly TRBD2 for D (5 bases). V lost 0 bases and J lost 0, with 12 bases in between. Looked up from germline, CDR1 is SGHDT and CDR2 is YYEEEE. The CDR3 has 17 amino acids.

J is TRBJ2-4 and V is TRBV6-1, with a tentative D call TRBD2 (6 bases). This CDR3 contains 14 residues. Germline-derived CDR1 and CDR2 are MNHNS and SASEGT. V was trimmed by 8 bases and J by 8 bases, leaving 19 bases between them. CDR3 amino acids: CASALDGRGDIQYF. CDR3 DNA: TGTGCCAGCGCCTTAGACGGGCGGGGTGACATTCAGTACTTC.

This chain uses TRBV27 with TRBJ2-5, with 8 bases aligning to TRBD2. The end of the DNA is better explained by TRBJ2-7, so the J call may be wrong. Germline V gene sequence: CDR1 MNHEY, CDR2 SMNVEV (reference sequence). The CDR3 has 15 amino acids. The CDR3 protein is CASSQTPGLVYEQYF. CDR3 sequence (DNA): TGTGCCAGCAGTCAAACCCCGGGACTAGTTTACGAGCAGTACTTC.

The chain is built from TRBV7-3 and TRBJ1-1; D may be TRBD1 (5 bases). CDR3 length: 13 amino acids. Trimming shortened V by 5 bases and J by 1 base, and 8 bases separated the two germline ends. The germline gives CDR1 SGHTA, CDR2 FQGTGA. CDR3 nucleotide sequence: TGTGCCAGCAGCCTAGGACAGAACACTGAAGCTTTCTTT. As protein: CASSLGQNTEAFF.

V gene TRBV5-8 combines with J gene TRBJ2-5, with TRBD2 identical over 10 bases. This CDR3 is 18 amino acids long. Germline V gene data show CDR1 as SGHTS and CDR2 as YDEGEE. V lost 2 bases, J lost 2 bases, and 12 bases stayed unmatched. CDR3 DNA sequence: TGTGCCAGCAGCTTTGGCCAGCGGGGGGGTCGAATACAAGAGACCCAGTACTTC. Translated, it gives CASSFGQRGGRIQETQYF.